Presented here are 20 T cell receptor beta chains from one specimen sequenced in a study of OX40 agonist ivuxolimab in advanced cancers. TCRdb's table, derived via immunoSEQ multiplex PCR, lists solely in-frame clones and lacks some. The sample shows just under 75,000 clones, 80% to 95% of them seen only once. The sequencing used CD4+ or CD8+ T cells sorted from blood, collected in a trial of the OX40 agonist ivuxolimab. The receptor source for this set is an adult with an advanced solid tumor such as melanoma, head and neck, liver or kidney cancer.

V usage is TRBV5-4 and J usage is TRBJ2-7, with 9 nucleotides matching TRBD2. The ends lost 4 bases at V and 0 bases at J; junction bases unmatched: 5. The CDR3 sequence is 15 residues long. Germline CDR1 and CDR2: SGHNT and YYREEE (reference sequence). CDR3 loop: CASSLSGRSSYEQYF. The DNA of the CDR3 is TGTGCCAGCAGCCTAAGCGGGAGGAGCTCCTACGAGCAGTACTTC.

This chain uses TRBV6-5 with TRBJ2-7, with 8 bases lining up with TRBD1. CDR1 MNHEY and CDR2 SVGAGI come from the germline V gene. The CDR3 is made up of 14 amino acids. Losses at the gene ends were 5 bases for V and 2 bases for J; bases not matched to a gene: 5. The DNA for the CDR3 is TGTGCCAGCAGTCGCGGGACAGGAGCCTACGAGCAGTACTTC. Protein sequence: CASSRGTGAYEQYF.

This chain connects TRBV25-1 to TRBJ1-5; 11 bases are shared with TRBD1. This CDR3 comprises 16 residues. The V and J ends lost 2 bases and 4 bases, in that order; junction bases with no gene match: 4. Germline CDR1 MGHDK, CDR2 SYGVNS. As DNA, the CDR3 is TGTGCCAGCAGTGAACCCGGGACAGGGGGAAATCAGCCCCAGCATTTT. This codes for CASSEPGTGGNQPQHF.

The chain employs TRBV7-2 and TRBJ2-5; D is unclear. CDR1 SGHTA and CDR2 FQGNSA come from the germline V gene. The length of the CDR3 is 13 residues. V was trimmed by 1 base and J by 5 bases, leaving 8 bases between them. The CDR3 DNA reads TGTGCCAGCAGCTTAGAGTACAAGGAGACCCAGTACTTC. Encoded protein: CASSLEYKETQYF. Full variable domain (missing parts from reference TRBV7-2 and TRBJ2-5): GAGVSQSPSNKVTEKGKDVELRCDPISGHTALYWYRQSLGQGLEFLIYFQGNSAPDKSGLPSDRFSAERTGGSVSTLTIQRTQQEDSAVYLCASSLEYKETQYFGPGTRLLVL.

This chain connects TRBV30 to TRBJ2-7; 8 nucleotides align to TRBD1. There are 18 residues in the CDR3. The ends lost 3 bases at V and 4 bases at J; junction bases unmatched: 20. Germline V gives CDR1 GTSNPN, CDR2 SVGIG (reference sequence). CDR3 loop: CAWRGDPGQGRYLYEQYF. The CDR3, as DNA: TGTGCCTGGAGGGGAGACCCTGGACAGGGACGTTACCTATACGAGCAGTACTTC.

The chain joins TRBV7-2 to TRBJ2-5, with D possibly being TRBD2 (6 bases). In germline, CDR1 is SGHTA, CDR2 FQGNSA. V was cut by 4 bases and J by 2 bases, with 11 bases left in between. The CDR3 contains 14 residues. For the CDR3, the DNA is TGTGCCAGCAGCTCAGCGGGCCTTCAAGAGACCCAGTACTTC. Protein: CASSSAGLQETQYF.

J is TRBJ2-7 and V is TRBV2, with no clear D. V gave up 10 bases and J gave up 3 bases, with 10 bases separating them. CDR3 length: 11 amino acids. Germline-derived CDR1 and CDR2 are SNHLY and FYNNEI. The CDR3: CANKDNYEQYF. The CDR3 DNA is TGTGCCAACAAGGATAACTACGAGCAGTACTTC. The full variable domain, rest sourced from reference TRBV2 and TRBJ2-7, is EPEVTQTPSHQVTQMGQEVILRCVPISNHLYFYWYRQILGQKVEFLVSFYNNEISEKSEIFDDQFSVERPDGSNFTLKIRSTKLEDSAMYFCANKDNYEQYFGPGTRLTVT.

Written as DNA, the CDR3 is TGTGCCAGCAGGCTGGAGGGGGCGGGAACTTATGAGCAGTTCTTC. Translation: CASRLEGAGTYEQFF. This chain connects TRBV6-5 to TRBJ2-1, with D possibly TRBD1 on 7 matching bases. The CDR3 is 15 residues long. Germline V gene data show CDR1 as MNHEY and CDR2 as SVGAGI. Trimming took 6 bases from V and 8 from J, leaving 20 bases between them.

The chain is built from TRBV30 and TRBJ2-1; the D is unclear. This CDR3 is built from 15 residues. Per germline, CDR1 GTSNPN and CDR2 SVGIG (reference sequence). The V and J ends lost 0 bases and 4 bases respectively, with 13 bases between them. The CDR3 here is CAWSVHYRVYNEQFF. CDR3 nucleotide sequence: TGTGCCTGGAGTGTACATTATAGGGTTTACAATGAGCAGTTCTTC. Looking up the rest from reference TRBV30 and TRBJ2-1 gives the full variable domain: SQTIHQWPATLVQPVGSPLSLECTVEGTSNPNLYWYRQAAGRGLQLLFYSVGIGQISSEVPQNLSASRPQDRQFILSSKKLLLSDSGFYLCAWSVHYRVYNEQFFGPGTRLTVL.

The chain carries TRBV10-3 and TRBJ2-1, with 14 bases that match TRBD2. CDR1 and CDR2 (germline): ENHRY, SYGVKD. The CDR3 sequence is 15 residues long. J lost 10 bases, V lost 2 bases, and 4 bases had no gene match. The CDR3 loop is CAISEPGLAGDEQFF. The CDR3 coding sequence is TGTGCCATCAGTGAGCCGGGACTAGCGGGAGACGAGCAGTTCTTC.

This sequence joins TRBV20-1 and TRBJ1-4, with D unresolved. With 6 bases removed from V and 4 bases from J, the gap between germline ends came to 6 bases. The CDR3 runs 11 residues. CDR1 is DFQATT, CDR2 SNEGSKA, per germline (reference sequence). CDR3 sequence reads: CSATYNEKLFF. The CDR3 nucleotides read TGCAGTGCCACCTATAATGAAAAACTGTTTTTT.

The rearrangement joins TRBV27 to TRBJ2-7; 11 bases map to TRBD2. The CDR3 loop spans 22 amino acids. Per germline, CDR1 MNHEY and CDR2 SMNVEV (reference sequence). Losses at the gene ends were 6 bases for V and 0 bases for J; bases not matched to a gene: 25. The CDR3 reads CASRGLTWRASGRHRSSYEQYF. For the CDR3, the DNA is TGTGCCAGCAGGGGTTTAACTTGGCGGGCTAGCGGGAGGCATAGGAGCTCCTACGAGCAGTACTTC.

CDR3 nucleotide sequence: TGTGCCAGCAGCCCGTTCTCTGGGGCCAACGTCCTGACTTTC. Translating gives CASSPFSGANVLTF. This sequence joins TRBV5-6 and TRBJ2-6; D remains ambiguous. The CDR3 runs to 14 residues. The germline V gene encodes CDR1 SGHDT and CDR2 YYEEEE. V was shortened by 4 bases and J by 0 bases, with 5 bases between the two germline ends.

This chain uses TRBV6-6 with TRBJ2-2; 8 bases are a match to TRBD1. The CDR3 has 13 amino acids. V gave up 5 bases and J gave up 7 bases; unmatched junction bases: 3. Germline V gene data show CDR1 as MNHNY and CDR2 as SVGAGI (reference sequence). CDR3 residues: CASSRTGIGELFF. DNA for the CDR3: TGTGCCAGCAGTCGGACAGGGATCGGGGAGCTGTTTTTT.

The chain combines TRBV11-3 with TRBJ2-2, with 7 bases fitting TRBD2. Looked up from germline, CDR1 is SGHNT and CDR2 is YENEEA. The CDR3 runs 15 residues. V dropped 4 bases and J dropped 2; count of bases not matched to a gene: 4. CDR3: CASSSTSVNTGELFF. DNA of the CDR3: TGTGCCAGCAGCTCTACTAGCGTTAACACCGGGGAGCTGTTTTTT.

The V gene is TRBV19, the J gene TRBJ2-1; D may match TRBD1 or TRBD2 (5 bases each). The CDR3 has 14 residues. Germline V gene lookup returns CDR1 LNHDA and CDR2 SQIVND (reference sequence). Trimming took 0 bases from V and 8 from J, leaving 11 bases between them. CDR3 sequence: CASSIDPMGDEQFF. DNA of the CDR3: TGTGCCAGTAGTATAGATCCGATGGGGGATGAGCAGTTCTTC.

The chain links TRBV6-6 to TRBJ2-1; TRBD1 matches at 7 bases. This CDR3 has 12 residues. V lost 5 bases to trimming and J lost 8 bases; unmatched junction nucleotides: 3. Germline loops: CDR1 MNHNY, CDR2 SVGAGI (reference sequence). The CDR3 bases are TGTGCCAGCAGTAGAACAGGGGATGAGCAGTTCTTC. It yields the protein CASSRTGDEQFF.

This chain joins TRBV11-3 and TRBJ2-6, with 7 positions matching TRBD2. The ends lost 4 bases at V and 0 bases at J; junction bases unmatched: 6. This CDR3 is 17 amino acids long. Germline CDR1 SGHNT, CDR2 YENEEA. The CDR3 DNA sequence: TGTGCCAGCAGCTCGGGGGGTGAGAGCTCTGGGGCCAACGTCCTGACTTTC. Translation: CASSSGGESSGANVLTF.

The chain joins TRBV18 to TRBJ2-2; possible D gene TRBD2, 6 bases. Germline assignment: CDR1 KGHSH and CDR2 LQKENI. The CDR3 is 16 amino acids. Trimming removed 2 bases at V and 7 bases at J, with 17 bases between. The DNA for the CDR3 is TGTGCCAGCTCACCAAGCCGGGGGACCCAGGGCGGGGAGCTGTTTTTT. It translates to CASSPSRGTQGGELFF.

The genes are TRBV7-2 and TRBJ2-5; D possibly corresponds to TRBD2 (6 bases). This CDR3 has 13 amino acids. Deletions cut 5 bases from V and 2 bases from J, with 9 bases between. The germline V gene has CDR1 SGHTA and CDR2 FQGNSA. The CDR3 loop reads CASSRDLQETQYF. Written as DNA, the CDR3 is TGTGCCAGCAGCCGGGACTTGCAAGAGACCCAGTACTTC. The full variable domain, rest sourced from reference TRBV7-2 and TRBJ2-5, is GAGVSQSPSNKVTEKGKDVELRCDPISGHTALYWYRQSLGQGLEFLIYFQGNSAPDKSGLPSDRFSAERTGGSVSTLTIQRTQQEDSAVYLCASSRDLQETQYFGPGTRLLVL.